The rows below give T cell receptor beta chains drawn from one sample of a study of metastatic and nonmetastatic thyroid tumors. TCRdb re-called the PCR reads via MiXCR. The sample has some 90,000 clones; less than 10% are singletons. Sequenced: blood. The receptors derive from a female donor with papillary thyroid cancer or a benign thyroid nodule (not recorded which). Some clones in this sample may be carry-over from other donors' samples. The CDR3 runs from the conserved cysteine through the conserved F or W. The D gene is left open where the match is weak. Some rows have no size entry. The others give once, few or many, or a class for an expanded clone.

J gene: TRBJ1-1; D gene: .; V gene: TRBV5-1; clone size: .; CDR3 protein: CASSPNIGATEAFF; CDR3 DNA: TGCGCCAGCAGCCCAAATATAGGGGCCACTGAAGCTTTCTTT
J gene: TRBJ1-2; D gene: TRBD1; V gene: TRBV4-1; clone size: many; CDR3 protein: CASSHLPGTGDNYGYTF; CDR3 DNA: TGCGCCAGCAGCCACCTCCCAGGGACAGGGGATAACTATGGCTACACCTTC
J gene: TRBJ2-1; D gene: TRBD1; V gene: TRBV12-3/TRBV12-4; clone size: many; CDR3 protein: CASSPPGTGANEQFF; CDR3 DNA: TGTGCCAGCAGTCCCCCGGGGACAGGCGCAAATGAGCAGTTCTTC
J gene: TRBJ1-3; D gene: TRBD1; V gene: TRBV7-9; clone size: few; CDR3 protein: CASSSRTGGNTIYF; CDR3 DNA: TGTGCCAGCAGCTCCCGGACAGGGGGAAACACCATATATTTT
J gene: TRBJ1-2; D gene: TRBD1; V gene: TRBV12-3/TRBV12-4; clone size: many; CDR3 protein: CASSPRTGRRSSYGYTF; CDR3 DNA: TGTGCCAGCAGTCCGCGGACAGGGCGGCGTTCGAGCTATGGCTACACCTTC
J gene: TRBJ2-7; D gene: .; V gene: TRBV6-1; clone size: medium-sized; CDR3 protein: CASTGAEPDEQYF; CDR3 DNA: TGTGCCAGCACCGGGGCGGAGCCGGACGAGCAGTACTTC
J gene: TRBJ2-7; D gene: .; V gene: TRBV2; clone size: many; CDR3 protein: CASSESTIYEQYF; CDR3 DNA: TGTGCCAGCAGTGAATCTACAATCTACGAGCAGTACTTC
J gene: TRBJ1-2; D gene: TRBD1; V gene: TRBV9; clone size: many; CDR3 protein: CASSPQGREGYTF; CDR3 DNA: TGTGCCAGCAGTCCACAGGGGAGGGAGGGCTACACCTTC
J gene: TRBJ1-2; D gene: .; V gene: TRBV5-6; clone size: many; CDR3 protein: CASSRGGGGYGYTF; CDR3 DNA: TGTGCCAGCAGTCGTGGAGGCGGGGGCTATGGCTACACCTTC
J gene: TRBJ1-2; D gene: .; V gene: TRBV5-6; clone size: .; CDR3 protein: CASSLRGGYGYTF; CDR3 DNA: TGTGCCAGCAGCCTCAGAGGGGGCTATGGCTACACCTTC
J gene: TRBJ2-6; D gene: .; V gene: TRBV30; clone size: many; CDR3 protein: CARRRTLGVGANVLTF; CDR3 DNA: TGTGCCCGACGCAGGACCTTAGGAGTAGGGGCCAACGTCCTGACTTTC
J gene: TRBJ2-7; D gene: TRBD1; V gene: TRBV5-4; clone size: many; CDR3 protein: CASSSRQFLSQGANEQYF; CDR3 DNA: TGTGCCAGCAGCTCGAGACAATTTTTGAGTCAGGGGGCCAACGAGCAGTACTTC
J gene: TRBJ1-2; D gene: .; V gene: TRBV12-3/TRBV12-4; clone size: many; CDR3 protein: CASTHNGGANYGYTF; CDR3 DNA: TGTGCCAGCACCCATAACGGAGGGGCAAACTATGGCTACACCTTC
J gene: TRBJ2-2; D gene: .; V gene: TRBV19; clone size: many; CDR3 protein: CASSIWGGTNTGELFF; CDR3 DNA: TGTGCCAGTAGTATCTGGGGGGGCACGAACACCGGGGAGCTGTTTTTT
J gene: TRBJ1-5; D gene: TRBD1; V gene: TRBV2; clone size: many; CDR3 protein: CASRTGRSNQPQHF; CDR3 DNA: TGTGCCAGCAGGACAGGGCGTAGCAATCAGCCCCAGCATTTT
J gene: TRBJ1-6; D gene: TRBD1; V gene: TRBV19; clone size: few; CDR3 protein: CASSRGQGYNSPLHF; CDR3 DNA: TGTGCCAGTAGCCGGGGACAGGGCTATAATTCACCCCTCCACTTT
J gene: TRBJ1-3; D gene: .; V gene: TRBV6-1; clone size: many; CDR3 protein: CASSEARTGGAGRNTIYF; CDR3 DNA: TGTGCCAGCAGTGAAGCTCGCACGGGGGGGGCGGGTCGGAACACCATATATTTT
J gene: TRBJ2-2; D gene: .; V gene: TRBV19; clone size: many; CDR3 protein: CASRISGDTGELFF; CDR3 DNA: TGTGCCAGTAGAATATCAGGGGACACCGGGGAGCTGTTTTTT
J gene: TRBJ2-5; D gene: .; V gene: TRBV20-1; clone size: many; CDR3 protein: CSARMGSYETQYF; CDR3 DNA: TGCAGTGCTAGAATGGGTAGTTATGAGACCCAGTACTTC
J gene: TRBJ2-4; D gene: .; V gene: TRBV18; clone size: .; CDR3 protein: CASSLVTGQSKNIQYF; CDR3 DNA: TGTGCCAGCTCACTCGTCACGGGTCAATCCAAAAACATTCAGTACTTC
J gene: TRBJ2-2; D gene: .; V gene: TRBV12-3/TRBV12-4; clone size: .; CDR3 protein: CARRGDSNTRELFF; CDR3 DNA: TGTGCCAGAAGGGGAGACAGCAACACCAGGGAGCTGTTTTTT
J gene: TRBJ2-1; D gene: TRBD2; V gene: TRBV2; clone size: many; CDR3 protein: CASSKTSGGAFEQFF; CDR3 DNA: TGTGCCAGCAGTAAAACTAGCGGGGGGGCCTTTGAGCAGTTCTTC
J gene: TRBJ2-1; D gene: .; V gene: TRBV6-1; clone size: many; CDR3 protein: CASSENSGLRQFF; CDR3 DNA: TGTGCCAGCAGTGAGAACAGCGGCCTGAGGCAGTTCTTC
J gene: TRBJ1-2; D gene: .; V gene: TRBV7-2; clone size: many; CDR3 protein: CASSLEPGYGYTF; CDR3 DNA: TGTGCCAGCAGCTTGGAACCCGGCTATGGCTACACCTTC
J gene: TRBJ1-4; D gene: .; V gene: TRBV2; clone size: few; CDR3 protein: CASMGPSTNEKLFF; CDR3 DNA: TGTGCCAGCATGGGGCCCTCAACTAATGAAAAACTGTTTTTT
J gene: TRBJ2-1; D gene: TRBD2; V gene: TRBV6-4; clone size: many; CDR3 protein: CASSDRGGYNEQFF; CDR3 DNA: TGTGCCAGCAGTGACCGGGGGGGGTACAATGAGCAGTTCTTC
J gene: TRBJ2-3; D gene: TRBD1; V gene: TRBV20-1; clone size: .; CDR3 protein: CSARGEQGVDTQYF; CDR3 DNA: TGCAGTGCTAGAGGGGAACAGGGGGTAGATACGCAGTATTTT
J gene: TRBJ2-1; D gene: TRBD1; V gene: TRBV30; clone size: many; CDR3 protein: CAWTGTAGGQFF; CDR3 DNA: TGTGCCTGGACTGGGACAGCCGGCGGGCAGTTCTTC
J gene: TRBJ2-6; D gene: .; V gene: TRBV3-1; clone size: many; CDR3 protein: CASSQTGANVLTF; CDR3 DNA: TGTGCCAGCAGCCAGACAGGGGCCAACGTCCTGACTTTC
J gene: TRBJ1-1; D gene: .; V gene: TRBV19; clone size: .; CDR3 protein: CASLRQPKNTEAFF; CDR3 DNA: TGTGCCTCACTCCGGCAACCTAAGAACACTGAAGCTTTCTTT
J gene: TRBJ1-3; D gene: .; V gene: TRBV18; clone size: many; CDR3 protein: CASSPVRDLSSGNTIYF; CDR3 DNA: TGTGCCAGCTCACCAGTCAGGGACCTCTCCTCTGGAAACACCATATATTTT
J gene: TRBJ2-2; D gene: .; V gene: TRBV2; clone size: .; CDR3 protein: CASNLAWANTGELFF; CDR3 DNA: TGTGCCAGCAATCTAGCTTGGGCGAACACCGGGGAGCTGTTTTTT
J gene: TRBJ1-2; D gene: .; V gene: TRBV3-1; clone size: .; CDR3 protein: CASSYPNYGYTF; CDR3 DNA: TGTGCCAGCAGCTATCCTAACTATGGCTACACCTTC
J gene: TRBJ1-6; D gene: TRBD1; V gene: TRBV14; clone size: many; CDR3 protein: CASSPTGGNSPLHF; CDR3 DNA: TGTGCCAGCAGCCCGACAGGGGGTAATTCACCCCTCCACTTT
J gene: TRBJ2-3; D gene: TRBD2; V gene: TRBV28; clone size: many; CDR3 protein: CASRTGGGAADTQYF; CDR3 DNA: TGTGCCAGCAGGACGGGGGGGGGCGCCGCAGATACGCAGTATTTT
J gene: TRBJ1-4; D gene: TRBD1; V gene: TRBV12-3/TRBV12-4; clone size: many; CDR3 protein: CASSSPGQGREKLFF; CDR3 DNA: TGTGCCAGCAGTTCCCCCGGACAGGGAAGGGAAAAACTGTTTTTT
J gene: TRBJ2-3; D gene: .; V gene: TRBV18; clone size: .; CDR3 protein: CASSPGQNTQYF; CDR3 DNA: TGTGCCAGCTCACCAGGACAGAATACGCAGTATTTT
J gene: TRBJ1-1; D gene: .; V gene: TRBV5-6; clone size: many; CDR3 protein: CASSLSLNTEAFF; CDR3 DNA: TGTGCCAGCAGCTTGTCATTGAACACTGAAGCTTTCTTT
J gene: TRBJ1-5; D gene: .; V gene: TRBV15; clone size: many; CDR3 protein: CATSRAVSNSNQPQHF; CDR3 DNA: TGTGCCACCAGCAGAGCTGTTAGCAATAGCAATCAGCCCCAGCATTTT
J gene: TRBJ2-1; D gene: .; V gene: TRBV12-5; clone size: many; CDR3 protein: CASGLRGGLYNEQFF; CDR3 DNA: TGTGCTAGTGGTTTGAGAGGGGGGCTTTACAATGAGCAGTTCTTC
J gene: TRBJ2-1; D gene: .; V gene: TRBV5-1; clone size: many; CDR3 protein: CASSLEGGPYNEQFF; CDR3 DNA: TGCGCCAGCAGCTTGGAAGGGGGACCCTACAATGAGCAGTTCTTC